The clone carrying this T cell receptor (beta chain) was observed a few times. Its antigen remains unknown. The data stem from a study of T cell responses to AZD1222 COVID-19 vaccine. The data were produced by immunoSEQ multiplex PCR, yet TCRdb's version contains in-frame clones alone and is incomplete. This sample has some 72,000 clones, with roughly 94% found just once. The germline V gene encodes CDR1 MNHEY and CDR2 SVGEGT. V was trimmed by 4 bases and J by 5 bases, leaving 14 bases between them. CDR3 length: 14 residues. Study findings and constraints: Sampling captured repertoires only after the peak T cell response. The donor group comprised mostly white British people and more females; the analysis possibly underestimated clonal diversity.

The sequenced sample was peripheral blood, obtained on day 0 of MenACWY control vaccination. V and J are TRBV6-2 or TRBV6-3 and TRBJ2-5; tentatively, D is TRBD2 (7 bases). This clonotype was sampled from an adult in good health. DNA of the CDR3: TGTGCCAGCAGTTTCGGGGGGCTGGGGGAGACCCAGTACTTC. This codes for CASSFGGLGETQYF.